These 22 T cell receptor beta chains were sequenced from one sample in a study of T-cell memory formation after mild COVID-19. TCRdb analysed the 5' RACE reads with MiXCR anew, one entry per CDR3 protein. The sample carries over 150,000 distinct CDR3 sequences, approximately 17% recorded once. Sequenced material: PBMCs or a T cell subset sorted from them (not recorded which). The source of these receptors is a man between 18 and 35 years old who had mild COVID-19 (a few samples of this study predate the infection). Cell type and time point are not known.

This clonotype was picked up a small number of times. The chain couples TRBV4-1 to TRBJ1-6; D is ambiguous. Germline CDR1 is MGHRA and CDR2 is YSYEKL. This CDR3 is built from 18 residues. Trimming cost V 4 bases and J 4 bases, with 20 bases left between them. CDR3 in DNA: TGCGCCAGCAGCCGATCCTCAAGCCGAGCCGGTTATAATTCACCCCTCCACTTT. This encodes CASSRSSSRAGYNSPLHF.

This clonotype was counted only a few times. The chain carries TRBV30 and TRBJ1-5, with D possibly TRBD1 on 5 matching bases. CDR1 and CDR2 (germline): GTSNPN, SVGIG (reference sequence). The CDR3 is 13 amino acids. Trimming removed 7 bases from V and 6 bases from J, with 16 bases in between. CDR3: CASGTQASQPQHF. The CDR3 DNA is TGTGCCTCGGGGACTCAGGCATCTCAGCCCCAGCATTTT.

This clonotype was counted ten times or more. The chain links TRBV5-1 to TRBJ2-2, with 7 nucleotides matching TRBD1. The CDR3 runs to 15 residues. Losses at the gene ends were 4 bases for V and 1 base for J; bases not matched to a gene: 4. The germline gives CDR1 SGHRS, CDR2 YFSETQ. Here the CDR3 reads CASSPRTGNTGELFF. CDR3 bases: TGCGCCAGCAGCCCTCGGACAGGGAACACCGGGGAGCTGTTTTTT.

The rearrangement joins TRBV15 to TRBJ2-7; D is unclear. The CDR3 sequence is 14 residues long. CDR1 and CDR2 (germline): LNHNV, YYDKDF (reference sequence). The V gene lost 0 bases and the J gene lost 6 bases, with 12 bases spanning the gap. The CDR3 sequence: CATSRERTYPEQYF. In DNA form, the CDR3 reads TGTGCCACCAGCAGAGAGCGAACATATCCCGAGCAGTACTTC.

V gene TRBV20-1 combines with J gene TRBJ1-4; D may be TRBD1 (5 bases). V gave up 0 bases and J gave up 0 bases, with 8 bases separating them. From germline, CDR1 is DFQATT and CDR2 SNEGSKA (reference sequence). The CDR3 has 15 amino acids. The CDR3 bases are TGCAGTGCTAGAGATCGCAGGGCAACTAATGAAAAACTGTTTTTT. This translates into CSARDRRATNEKLFF.

The chain employs TRBV3-1 and TRBJ1-5, with D possibly TRBD1 on 5 matching bases. This CDR3 is built from 15 residues. CDR1 LGHDT and CDR2 YNNKEL come from the germline V gene (reference sequence). The V end lost 2 bases, the J end lost 5 bases, and 13 bases lay between the germline ends. In DNA, the CDR3 is TGTGCCAGCAGCCAATCGAGCAGGGCCCATCAGCCCCAGCATTTT. It codes for CASSQSSRAHQPQHF.

The chain employs TRBV6-4 and TRBJ2-7; no reliable D call. Germline V gene lookup returns CDR1 MRHNA and CDR2 SNTAGT. Deletions cut 7 bases from V and 3 bases from J, with 10 bases between. CDR3 length: 12 residues. The CDR3 loop reads CASTSLDYEQYV. CDR3 DNA sequence: TGTGCCAGCACGAGCCTTGACTACGAGCAGTACGTC.

This chain joins TRBV9 and TRBJ2-2; D remains ambiguous. Trimming shortened V by 2 bases and J by 4 bases, and 15 bases separated the two germline ends. The CDR3 spans 16 residues. Germline V gives CDR1 SGDLS, CDR2 YYNGEE. CDR3 loop: CASSVSGHPSTGELFF. As DNA, the CDR3 is TGTGCCAGCAGCGTTTCCGGCCACCCAAGCACCGGGGAGCTGTTTTTT.

This clonotype was detected ten times or more. The chain links TRBV7-8 to TRBJ2-1, with 8 positions matching TRBD2. The CDR3 runs 15 residues. V lost 5 bases and J lost 1; bases outside the gene matches: 4. Looked up from germline, CDR1 is SGHVS and CDR2 is FQNEAQ. CDR3 sequence: CASSLRGASYNEQFF. DNA of the CDR3: TGTGCCAGCAGCCTGCGGGGGGCATCCTACAATGAGCAGTTCTTC.

This clonotype was observed a few times. The V and J genes are TRBV7-6 and TRBJ2-5; D not resolved. From germline, CDR1 is SGHVS and CDR2 FNYEAQ. The CDR3 has 13 residues. Deletions cut 3 bases from V and 4 bases from J, with 9 bases between. The CDR3 nucleotides read TGTGCCAGCAGCTTGATAGTAACAGAGACCCAGTACTTC. This translates into CASSLIVTETQYF.

This clonotype showed up just a few times. The V and J genes are TRBV4-3 and TRBJ1-1, with D tentatively TRBD1 (5 bases). CDR1 and CDR2 from the germline V gene are LGHNA and YSLEER. The V and J ends lost 0 bases and 1 base respectively, with 15 bases between them. This CDR3 is 17 amino acids long. The CDR3 DNA follows: TGCGCCAGCAGCCAAGAAAGGGTCAGGGACGGGAACACTGAAGCTTTCTTT. Translation: CASSQERVRDGNTEAFF.

The chain is built from TRBV20-1 and TRBJ2-1; D is ambiguous. Deletions cut 6 bases from V and 5 bases from J, with 20 bases between. Germline V lookup: CDR1 DFQATT, CDR2 SNEGSKA (reference sequence). CDR3 length equals 15 residues. Here the CDR3 reads CSAQKHGVFDNEQFF. CDR3 nucleotide sequence: TGCAGTGCCCAGAAGCATGGGGTTTTCGACAATGAGCAGTTCTTC.

This clonotype has a handful of counts. The chain uses TRBV18 and TRBJ2-5; D assignment may be TRBD1 or TRBD2 (5 bases each). The CDR3 runs to 14 residues. The ends were cut back, 3 bases at V and 5 bases at J, with 13 bases in the middle. Germline values: CDR1 KGHSH, CDR2 LQKENI. The DNA for the CDR3 is TGTGCCAGCTCACCTTCAGGGACGAAGGAGACCCAGTACTTC. Translation: CASSPSGTKETQYF.

The table lists this clonotype with a few counts. The gene calls are TRBV9 and TRBJ1-1, with TRBD1 as a possible D gene (5 bases). The CDR3 is made up of 14 amino acids. The germline V gene encodes CDR1 SGDLS and CDR2 YYNGEE. V dropped 4 bases and J dropped 3 bases, with 13 bases sitting between them. CDR3 residues: CASSLVGLDTEAFF. Written as DNA, the CDR3 is TGTGCCAGCAGCTTGGTGGGGCTGGACACTGAAGCTTTCTTT.

The table lists this clonotype with a few counts. V gene TRBV6-8 combines with J gene TRBJ2-7; 7 bases are a match to TRBD1. CDR1 MNHGY and CDR2 SAAAGT come from the germline V gene. V dropped 9 bases and J dropped 3; count of bases not matched to a gene: 11. The CDR3 is 14 amino acids. CDR3 sequence (DNA): TGTGCCAGTTCTACACTGGCAGGGGGCTACGAGCAGTACGTC. This sequence encodes CASSTLAGGYEQYV.

This clonotype was found many times. V usage is TRBV7-2 and J usage is TRBJ2-7; 7 nucleotides agree with TRBD1. Germline V gene lookup returns CDR1 SGHTA and CDR2 FQGNSA. J was trimmed by 1 base and V by 2 bases; bases with no gene match: 11. The CDR3 sequence is 17 residues long. The CDR3 DNA reads TGTGCCAGCAGCTTAAGTTACTCCGGGACAGTATCCTACGAGCAGTACTTC. This codes for CASSLSYSGTVSYEQYF.

This clonotype was counted only a few times. The rearrangement joins TRBV18 to TRBJ2-3, with D unresolved. Germline V gene lookup returns CDR1 KGHSH and CDR2 LQKENI. The CDR3 has 15 residues. Trimming stripped 4 bases from V and 0 bases from J, with 11 bases between. The CDR3 region is CASSRSTASTDTQYF. The DNA for the CDR3 is TGTGCCAGCTCACGGTCGACGGCTAGCACAGATACGCAGTATTTT.

This chain uses TRBV4-2 with TRBJ1-2; 8 nucleotides match TRBD1. V lost 3 bases and J lost 8; bases outside the gene matches: 11. Germline CDR1 reads LGHNA; CDR2 reads YNFKEQ. The length of the CDR3 is 15 residues. CDR3 nucleotide sequence: TGTGCCAGCAGCCAGACGGACAGGGAGTTAGTAGGCTACACCTTC. Amino acids: CASSQTDRELVGYTF.

The rearrangement uses TRBV7-2 and TRBJ2-5, with 9 bases fitting TRBD2. The CDR3 runs to 14 residues. Germline V gene lookup returns CDR1 SGHTA and CDR2 FQGNSA. V lost 6 bases, J lost 1 base, and 3 bases stayed unmatched. The CDR3 is CASRLSGGQETQYF. CDR3 nucleotide sequence: TGTGCCAGCAGACTTAGCGGGGGCCAAGAGACCCAGTACTTC.

The chain couples TRBV7-9 to TRBJ2-7; unclear D gene. The CDR3 is made up of 13 amino acids. CDR1 SEHNR and CDR2 FQNEAQ come from the germline V gene (reference sequence). Trimming left V 1 base short and J 6 bases short, with 10 bases between. CDR3 coding DNA: TGTGCCAGCAGCTTAGGGGTCGGCAGCGAGCAGTACGTC. It is translated as CASSLGVGSEQYV.

This chain joins TRBV27 and TRBJ2-1; D gene uncertain. Germline CDR1 reads MNHEY; CDR2 reads SMNVEV (reference sequence). With 3 bases removed from V and 5 bases from J, the gap between germline ends came to 14 bases. The CDR3 covers 15 residues. The CDR3 is CASSFEVPGHNEQFF. The CDR3 coding sequence is TGTGCCAGCAGTTTTGAGGTCCCAGGACACAATGAGCAGTTCTTC.

This clonotype was seen a handful of times. This chain links TRBV3-1 with TRBJ2-2, with D uncertain. CDR3 length: 16 amino acids. CDR1 is LGHDT, CDR2 YNNKEL, per germline (reference sequence). The V end was cut by 1 base, the J end by 3 bases, with 12 bases between. CDR3 sequence reads: CASSQVIKRYTGELFF. The CDR3 bases are TGTGCCAGCAGCCAAGTTATCAAGAGGTACACCGGGGAGCTGTTTTTT.